The clone carrying this TCR beta chain turned up a few times. Repertoires were generated with immunoSEQ multiplex PCR, while TCRdb's copy carries only in-frame clones and drops some. The sample contains about 49,000 clones, nearly 90% of which appear only once. The V gene lost 4 bases and the J gene lost 4 bases, with 10 bases spanning the gap. The CDR3 extends over 14 amino acids. Germline lookup yields CDR1 MGHRA and CDR2 YSYEKL. The record originates from a study of T cell changes during pregnancy in multiple sclerosis. This sample comprised peripheral blood, obtained after pregnancy. This TCR came from a female donor in good health, enrolled as a control in a pregnancy study. The chain carries TRBV4-1 and TRBJ1-4, with unresolved D. The CDR3 coding sequence is TGCGCCAGCAGCCTTGGACTCTTTAATGAAAAACTGTTTTTT. It codes for CASSLGLFNEKLFF.